This T cell receptor (beta chain) emerged from a study of blood T cell repertoires in COVID-19. Study-wide background: In each case, the material was cDNA or gDNA derived from T cells, B-cell-depleted T cells, or PBMCs.

Produced via immunoSEQ multiplex PCR; TCRdb's table is partial and in-frame only. This sample has some 170,000 clones, with approximately 80% found just once. V lost 5 bases and J lost 1; bases outside the gene matches: 8. This CDR3 comprises 17 residues. The germline V gene encodes CDR1 MGHDK and CDR2 SYGVNS. The chain carries TRBV25-1 and TRBJ2-2; 9 bases line up with TRBD1. The sample taken for sequencing was peripheral blood. The receptor comes from a woman aged 50 to 65 with active or convalescent COVID-19. CDR3 coding DNA: TGTGCCAGCAGTACTCCGCCGGGACAGGGGAACACCGGGGAGCTGTTTTTT. As protein: CASSTPPGQGNTGELFF.